Listed here are 9 T cell receptor beta chains from one sample, sequenced in a study of Graves' ophthalmopathy and Graves' hyperthyroidism. RNA transcripts were the template, and TCR beta CDR3 regions were amplified from them. Second-round multiplex PCR came after first-round RT-PCR with HTBI primers. MiXCR was run by TCRdb on the multiplex PCR reads, yielding one entry per CDR3 protein. The table has 400,000 or so distinct CDR3 sequences, 15% seen once. The sample taken for sequencing was peripheral blood. The receptors derive from a woman aged 18-35 years with stable Graves' hyperthyroidism.

In its sample, this clonotype was seen many times. The J gene is TRBJ2-7, the V gene TRBV11-3, with D possibly being TRBD1 (7 bases). CDR1 SGHNT and CDR2 YENEEA come from the germline V gene. This CDR3 has 15 residues. V lost 0 bases to trimming and J lost 3 bases, with 12 bases between them. The CDR3 DNA reads TGTGCCAGCAGCTTAGATCCAGGGGGAGGCTACGAGCAGTACTTC. As protein: CASSLDPGGGYEQYF.

This clonotype was found many times. The chain recombines TRBV6-1 with TRBJ2-5, with D tentatively TRBD1 or TRBD2 (6 bases each). The CDR3 runs 12 residues. V lost 7 bases and J 5 bases, leaving 11 bases between the germline ends. Germline loops: CDR1 MNHNS, CDR2 SASEGT. In DNA form, the CDR3 reads TGTGCCAGCACCGGGGGCGAGGAGACCCAGTACTTC. Its translation: CASTGGEETQYF.

This clonotype was seen at least ten times. The chain joins TRBV7-2 to TRBJ2-7, with 8 positions matching TRBD1. The V gene end was trimmed by 5 bases and the J gene end by 4 bases; junction bases not matched to a gene: 4. There are 13 residues in the CDR3. Per the germline V gene, CDR1 is SGHTA and CDR2 is FQGNSA. In DNA form, the CDR3 reads TGTGCCAGCAGCGTCCGGGACAGGTACGAGCAGTACTTC. Translated: CASSVRDRYEQYF.

This clonotype was found many times. This chain joins TRBV12-3 or TRBV12-4 and TRBJ1-5; TRBD1 agrees at 7 bases. V gave up 2 bases and J gave up 1 base; unmatched junction bases: 5. This CDR3 has 16 amino acids. The CDR3 DNA is TGTGCCAGCAGTTTAACGGAGACAGGGAGCAATCAGCCCCAGCATTTT. Its translation is CASSLTETGSNQPQHF.

At least ten counts were recorded for this clonotype. The chain has TRBV7-9 and TRBJ1-6, with TRBD1 matching over 7 bases. Germline-derived CDR1 and CDR2 are SEHNR and FQNEAQ (reference sequence). V trimming: 3 bases; J trimming: 0 bases; junction bases outside the gene matches: 5. The CDR3 sequence is 17 residues long. The CDR3 here is CASSLRDRSSYNSPLHF. The CDR3 nucleotides read TGTGCCAGCAGCTTGAGGGACAGAAGCTCCTATAATTCACCCCTCCACTTT.

This clonotype has only one observation. V usage is TRBV6-1 and J usage is TRBJ2-5; a weak D match, TRBD2 (6 bases). Germline assignment: CDR1 MNHNS and CDR2 SASEGT. V was pared by 2 bases and J by 1 base, with 11 bases between. This CDR3 contains 15 residues. The CDR3 loop is CASSEFGTRQETQYF. CDR3 DNA sequence: TGTGCCAGCAGTGAATTTGGGACTCGCCAAGAGACCCAGTACTTC.

This clonotype has a count of ten or more. The chain employs TRBV7-9 and TRBJ1-1; 9 nucleotides agree with TRBD1. With V trimmed by 4 bases and J by 5 bases, 5 bases remained unmatched. The germline gives CDR1 SEHNR, CDR2 FQNEAQ (reference sequence). This CDR3 has 14 amino acids. In nucleotides, the CDR3 is TGTGCCAGCAGCTCCGGGACAGGGAGGACTGAAGCTTTCTTT. Protein: CASSSGTGRTEAFF.

In its sample, this clonotype was seen many times. The genes are TRBV20-1 and TRBJ1-3; D gene unclear. Looked up from germline, CDR1 is DFQATT and CDR2 is SNEGSKA (reference sequence). Trimming pared 5 bases from V and 0 bases from J, leaving 5 bases between. The CDR3 runs 12 residues. CDR3 protein: CSAWSSGNTIYF. The CDR3 DNA sequence: TGCAGTGCTTGGAGCTCTGGAAACACCATATATTTT.

The sample holds many counts of this clonotype. DNA for the CDR3: TGTGCCAGCAGTTTACAGGGGGACAATCAGCCCCAGCATTTT. Translating gives CASSLQGDNQPQHF. The chain uses TRBV12-3 or TRBV12-4 and TRBJ1-5; 7 bases agree with TRBD1. The CDR3 covers 14 residues. The trim removed 2 bases at V and 3 bases at J, leaving 1 base unmatched.